These T cell receptor beta chains were read from a single sample in a study of identical twins. TCRdb independently ran MiXCR on the 5' RACE reads; one entry per CDR3 protein. The sample shows hundreds of thousands of distinct CDR3 sequences, around 7.5% of them seen only once. Another study also made use of these data, one on yellow fever vaccine responses in identical twins.

The specimen sequenced was PBMCs. The receptors originated from a young woman in good health. Each CDR3 is given with its conserved first and last residue. The order of the fields is J gene, D gene, clone size, V gene, CDR3 protein, CDR3 DNA. A D gene is named only where the DNA matches it firmly. A row's size may be missing; if present it is once, few, many or a size class.

>TRBJ2-5|-|few|TRBV14
CASSQWSFQETQYF
TGTGCCAGCAGCCAGTGGTCGTTCCAAGAGACCCAGTACTTC
>TRBJ1-3|-|-|TRBV3-1
CASTQVTGMGNTIYF
TGTGCCAGCACCCAAGTAACCGGAATGGGAAACACCATATATTTT
>TRBJ2-1|-|many|TRBV18
CASSPPGASSYNEQFF
TGTGCCAGCTCCCCCCCAGGGGCGAGCTCCTACAATGAGCAGTTCTTC
>TRBJ2-7|-|-|TRBV12-3/TRBV12-4
CASSGDQETLYEQYF
TGTGCCAGCAGTGGGGATCAGGAGACGTTGTACGAGCAGTACTTC
>TRBJ2-2|TRBD2|few|TRBV20-1
CSAPRGKHTGELFF
TGCAGTGCTCCGCGGGGGAAGCACACCGGGGAGCTGTTTTTT
>TRBJ1-3|-|many|TRBV10-3
CAISPTGAGGNTIYF
TGTGCCATCAGCCCCACGGGCGCGGGCGGAAACACCATATATTTT
>TRBJ2-7|TRBD2|-|TRBV29-1
CSVQSSGGSYEQYF
TGCAGCGTTCAATCTAGCGGAGGGTCCTACGAGCAGTACTTC
>TRBJ2-3|TRBD1|few|TRBV12-3/TRBV12-4
CASSTGQDLTDTQYF
TGTGCCAGCAGCACGGGACAGGACTTGACAGATACGCAGTATTTT
>TRBJ1-6|-|few|TRBV12-3/TRBV12-4
CASSQPHWPLHF
TGTGCCAGCAGTCAACCACATTGGCCCCTCCACTTT
>TRBJ2-4|-|few|TRBV7-8
CASSLVAGLGNIQYF
TGTGCCAGCAGCTTAGTAGCCGGGCTAGGTAACATTCAGTACTTC
>TRBJ2-7|-|few|TRBV28
CASSTGSYSYEQYF
TGTGCCAGCAGTACCGGGAGTTACTCCTACGAGCAGTACTTC
>TRBJ2-7|-|-|TRBV14
CASSQAGVRYEQYF
TGTGCCAGCAGCCAAGCGGGGGTGCGCTACGAGCAGTACTTC
>TRBJ1-4|TRBD1|many|TRBV5-1
CASSLTGQGLEKLFF
TGCGCCAGCAGCCTCACGGGACAGGGCCTCGAAAAACTGTTTTTT
>TRBJ2-5|-|many|TRBV10-3
CAISESTIGAAQETQYF
TGTGCCATCAGTGAGTCGACAATAGGGGCGGCACAAGAGACCCAGTACTTC
>TRBJ2-1|TRBD1|many|TRBV12-3/TRBV12-4
CASSSTGKRGLNEQFF
TGTGCCAGCAGTTCCACAGGGAAAAGGGGGCTGAATGAGCAGTTCTTC
>TRBJ2-2|TRBD2|once|TRBV3-1
CASSHRGGNTGELFF
TGTGCCAGCAGCCACCGCGGGGGAAACACCGGGGAGCTGTTTTTT